What follows is one T cell receptor (beta chain) and its context. Its antigen remains unknown. Trimming pared 4 bases from V and 7 bases from J, leaving 5 bases between. The CDR3 length is 11 residues. CDR1 and CDR2 (germline): MNHNS, SASEGT. The data derive from a study of cytomegalovirus exposure and HLA in healthy donors. Study results and limitations: In all likelihood, a cluster of highly shared sequence variants was a sequencing artifact. With further analysis later on, most CMV-associated TCR beta chains appeared HLA-restricted.

60 Vbeta and 13 Jbeta primers were used in PCR. Repertoires were generated with immunoSEQ multiplex PCR, while TCRdb's copy carries only in-frame clones and drops some. The sample consists of 150,000 or so clones, more than 75% of them appearing once. The source material was PBMCs. The source is a woman aged 40 to 50 in good health and CMV-seropositive. This chain uses TRBV6-1 with TRBJ2-1; D not certain. As DNA, the CDR3 is TGTGCCAGCAGTGTAGTTAATGAGCAGTTCTTC. This gives the protein CASSVVNEQFF.